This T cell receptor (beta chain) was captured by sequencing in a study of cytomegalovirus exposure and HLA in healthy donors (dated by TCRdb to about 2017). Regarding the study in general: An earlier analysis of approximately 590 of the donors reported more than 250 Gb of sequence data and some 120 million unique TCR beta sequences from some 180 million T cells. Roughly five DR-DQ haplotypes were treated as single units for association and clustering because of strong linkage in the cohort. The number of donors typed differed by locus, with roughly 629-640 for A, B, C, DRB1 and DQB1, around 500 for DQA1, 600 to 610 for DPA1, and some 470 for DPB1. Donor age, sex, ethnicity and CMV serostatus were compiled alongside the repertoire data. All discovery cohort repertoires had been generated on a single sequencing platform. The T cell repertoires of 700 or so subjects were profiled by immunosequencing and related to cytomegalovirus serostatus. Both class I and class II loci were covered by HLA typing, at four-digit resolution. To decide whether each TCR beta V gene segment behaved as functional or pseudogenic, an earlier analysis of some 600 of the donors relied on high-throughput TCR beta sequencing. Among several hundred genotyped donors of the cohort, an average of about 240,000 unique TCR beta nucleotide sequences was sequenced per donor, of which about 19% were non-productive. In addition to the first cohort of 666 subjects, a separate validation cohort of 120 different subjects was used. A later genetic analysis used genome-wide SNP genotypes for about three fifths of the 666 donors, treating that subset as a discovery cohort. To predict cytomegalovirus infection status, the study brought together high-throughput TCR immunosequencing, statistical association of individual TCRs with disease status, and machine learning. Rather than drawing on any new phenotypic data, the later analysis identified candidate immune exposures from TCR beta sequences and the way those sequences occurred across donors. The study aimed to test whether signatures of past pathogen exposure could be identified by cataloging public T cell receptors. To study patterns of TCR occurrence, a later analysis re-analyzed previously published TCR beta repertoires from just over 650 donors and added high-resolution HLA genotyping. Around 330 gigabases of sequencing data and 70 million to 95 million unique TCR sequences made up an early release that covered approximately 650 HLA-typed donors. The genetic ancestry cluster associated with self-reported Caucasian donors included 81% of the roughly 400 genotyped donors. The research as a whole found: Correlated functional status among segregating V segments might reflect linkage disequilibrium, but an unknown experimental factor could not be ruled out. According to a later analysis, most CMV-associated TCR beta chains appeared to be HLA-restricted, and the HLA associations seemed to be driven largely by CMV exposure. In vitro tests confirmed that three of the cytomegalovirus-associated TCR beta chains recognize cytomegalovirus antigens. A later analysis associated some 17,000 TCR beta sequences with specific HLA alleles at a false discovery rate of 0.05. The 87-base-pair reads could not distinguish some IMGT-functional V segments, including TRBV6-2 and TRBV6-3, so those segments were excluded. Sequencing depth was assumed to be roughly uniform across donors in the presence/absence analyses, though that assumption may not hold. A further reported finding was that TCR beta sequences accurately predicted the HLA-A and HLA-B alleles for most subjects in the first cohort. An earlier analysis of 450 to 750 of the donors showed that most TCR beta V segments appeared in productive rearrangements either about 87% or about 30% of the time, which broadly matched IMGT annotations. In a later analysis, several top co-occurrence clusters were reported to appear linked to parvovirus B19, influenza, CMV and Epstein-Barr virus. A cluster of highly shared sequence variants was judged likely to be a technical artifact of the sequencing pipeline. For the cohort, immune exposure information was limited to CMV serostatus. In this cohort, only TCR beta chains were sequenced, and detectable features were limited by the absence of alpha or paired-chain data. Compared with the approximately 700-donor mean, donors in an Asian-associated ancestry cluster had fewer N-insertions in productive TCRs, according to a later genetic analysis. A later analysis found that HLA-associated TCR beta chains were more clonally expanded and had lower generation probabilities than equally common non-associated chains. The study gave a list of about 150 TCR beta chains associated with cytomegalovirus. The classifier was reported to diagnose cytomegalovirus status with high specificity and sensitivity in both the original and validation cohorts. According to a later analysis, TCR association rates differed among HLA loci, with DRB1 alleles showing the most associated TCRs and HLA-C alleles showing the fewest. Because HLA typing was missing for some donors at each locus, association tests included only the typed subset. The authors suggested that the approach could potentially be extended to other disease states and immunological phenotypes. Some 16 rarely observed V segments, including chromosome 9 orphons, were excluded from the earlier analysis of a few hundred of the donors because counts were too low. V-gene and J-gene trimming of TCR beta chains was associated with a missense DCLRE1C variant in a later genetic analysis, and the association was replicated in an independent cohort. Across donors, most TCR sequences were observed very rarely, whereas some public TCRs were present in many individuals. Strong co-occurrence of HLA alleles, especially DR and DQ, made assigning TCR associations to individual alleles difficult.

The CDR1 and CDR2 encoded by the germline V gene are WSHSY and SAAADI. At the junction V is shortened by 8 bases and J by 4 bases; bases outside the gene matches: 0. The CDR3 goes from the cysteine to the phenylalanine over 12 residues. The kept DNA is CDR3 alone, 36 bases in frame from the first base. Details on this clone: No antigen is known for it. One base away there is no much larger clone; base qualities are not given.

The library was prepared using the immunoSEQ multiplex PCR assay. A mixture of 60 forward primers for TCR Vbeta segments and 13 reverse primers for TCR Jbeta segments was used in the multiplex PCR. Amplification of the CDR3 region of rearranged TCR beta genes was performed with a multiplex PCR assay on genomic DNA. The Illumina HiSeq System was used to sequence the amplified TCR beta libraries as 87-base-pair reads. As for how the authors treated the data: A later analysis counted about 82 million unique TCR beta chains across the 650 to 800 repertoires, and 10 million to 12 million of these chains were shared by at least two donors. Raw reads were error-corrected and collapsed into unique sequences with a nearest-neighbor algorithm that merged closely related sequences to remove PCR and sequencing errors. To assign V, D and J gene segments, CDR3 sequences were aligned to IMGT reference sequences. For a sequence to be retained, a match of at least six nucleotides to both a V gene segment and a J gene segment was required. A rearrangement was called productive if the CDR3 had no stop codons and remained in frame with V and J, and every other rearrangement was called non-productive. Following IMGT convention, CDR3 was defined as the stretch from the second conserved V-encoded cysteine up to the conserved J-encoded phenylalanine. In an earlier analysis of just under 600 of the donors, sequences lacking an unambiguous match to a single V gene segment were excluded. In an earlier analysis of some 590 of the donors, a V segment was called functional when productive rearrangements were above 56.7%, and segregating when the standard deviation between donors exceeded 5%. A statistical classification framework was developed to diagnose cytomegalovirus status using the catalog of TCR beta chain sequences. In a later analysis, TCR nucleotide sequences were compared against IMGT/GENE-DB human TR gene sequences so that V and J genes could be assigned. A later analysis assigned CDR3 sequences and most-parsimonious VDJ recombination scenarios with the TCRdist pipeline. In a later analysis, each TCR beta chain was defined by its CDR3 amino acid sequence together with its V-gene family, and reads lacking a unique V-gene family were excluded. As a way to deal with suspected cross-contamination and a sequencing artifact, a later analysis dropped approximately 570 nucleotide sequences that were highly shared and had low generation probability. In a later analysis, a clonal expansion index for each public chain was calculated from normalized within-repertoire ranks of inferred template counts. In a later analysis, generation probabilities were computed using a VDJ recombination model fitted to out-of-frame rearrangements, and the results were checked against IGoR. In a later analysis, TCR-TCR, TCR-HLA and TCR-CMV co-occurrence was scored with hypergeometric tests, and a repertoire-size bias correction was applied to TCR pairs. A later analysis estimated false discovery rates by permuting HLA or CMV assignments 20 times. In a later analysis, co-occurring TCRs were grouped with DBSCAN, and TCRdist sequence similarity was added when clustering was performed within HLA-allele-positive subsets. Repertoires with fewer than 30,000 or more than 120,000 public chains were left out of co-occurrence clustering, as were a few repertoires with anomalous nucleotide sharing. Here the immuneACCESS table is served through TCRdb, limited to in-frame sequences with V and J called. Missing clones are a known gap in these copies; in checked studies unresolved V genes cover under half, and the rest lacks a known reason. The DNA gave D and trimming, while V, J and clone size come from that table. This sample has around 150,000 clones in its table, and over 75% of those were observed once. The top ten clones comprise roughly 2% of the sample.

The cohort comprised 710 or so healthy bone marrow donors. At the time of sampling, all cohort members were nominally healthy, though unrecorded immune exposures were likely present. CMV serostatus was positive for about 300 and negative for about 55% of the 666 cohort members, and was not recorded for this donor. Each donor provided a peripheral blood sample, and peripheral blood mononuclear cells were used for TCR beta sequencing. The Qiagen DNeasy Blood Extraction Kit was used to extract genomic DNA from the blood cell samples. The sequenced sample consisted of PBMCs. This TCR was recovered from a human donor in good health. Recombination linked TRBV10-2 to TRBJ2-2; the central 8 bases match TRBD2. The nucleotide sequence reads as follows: TGCGCCAGCGGACTAGCCACCGGGGAGCTGTTTTTT. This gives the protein CASGLATGELFF.